These 17 T cell receptor beta chains came from one sample sequenced in a study of T cell changes during pregnancy in multiple sclerosis. TCRdb keeps only in-frame clones here, not all; method: immunoSEQ multiplex PCR. Of 39,000 or so clones detected, about nine tenths appear once; the ten largest clones hold roughly 0.38%. Sequenced here: CD4+ T cells from peripheral blood mononuclear cells, sampled after pregnancy. The receptors come from a female donor in good health, enrolled as a control in a pregnancy study.

The rearrangement uses TRBV6-6 and TRBJ1-1, with D hard to call. The CDR3 consists of 15 residues. The germline V and J ends were trimmed by 10 bases and 2 bases, with 20 bases remaining between them. Germline CDR1 is MNHNY and CDR2 is SVGAGI (reference sequence). The CDR3 DNA is TGTGCCACCCAGGAGGGCCGTTTAAGTAACACTGAAGCTTTCTTT. The encoded protein is CATQEGRLSNTEAFF.

The chain joins TRBV6-6 to TRBJ1-2, with 10 positions matching TRBD1. The germline CDR1 and CDR2 sequences are MNHNY and SVGAGI (reference sequence). V gave up 6 bases and J gave up 2 bases; unmatched junction bases: 6. This CDR3 is 15 amino acids long. The CDR3, as DNA: TGTGCCAGCAGCAACCGGGACAGGGGAAACTATGGCTACACCTTC. As protein: CASSNRDRGNYGYTF.

The gene calls are TRBV19 and TRBJ1-1, with 7 bases aligning to TRBD1. This CDR3 region has 13 residues. Germline-derived CDR1 and CDR2 are LNHDA and SQIVND (reference sequence). V shed 6 bases, J shed 4 bases, and the junction held 5 bases outside the gene matches. The CDR3 coding sequence is TGTGCCAGTAGCCCGACAGGGCCCACTGAAGCTTTCTTT. Its protein product is CASSPTGPTEAFF.

The chain combines TRBV6-1 with TRBJ1-1; no firm D call. V gave up 2 bases and J gave up 10 bases, with 11 bases separating them. Germline CDR1 is MNHNS and CDR2 is SASEGT. This CDR3 has 12 amino acids. The CDR3: CASSELGLVAFF. Here the CDR3 DNA reads TGTGCCAGCAGTGAACTCGGTCTAGTAGCTTTCTTT.

The chain carries TRBV6-1 and TRBJ1-1; TRBD1 might be the D (6 bases). Germline V lookup: CDR1 MNHNS, CDR2 SASEGT. The CDR3 is 14 amino acids. The ends were cut back, 5 bases at V and 2 bases at J, with 12 bases in the middle. CDR3 sequence (DNA): TGTGCCAGCAGTCCCGGGACAATTAACACTGAAGCTTTCTTT. Translation gives CASSPGTINTEAFF.

The chain couples TRBV7-9 to TRBJ2-1; TRBD2 matches at 10 bases. The germline V gene has CDR1 SEHNR and CDR2 FQNEAQ (reference sequence). The V gene end was trimmed by 5 bases and the J gene end by 9 bases; junction bases not matched to a gene: 10. The CDR3 has 15 residues. As DNA, the CDR3 is TGTGCCAGCAGCATCGAGCGGGGGGGCCGGAGTGAGCAGTTCTTC. As protein: CASSIERGGRSEQFF.

This chain uses TRBV5-6 with TRBJ1-1; D may be TRBD1 (6 bases). CDR3 length: 15 amino acids. From germline, CDR1 is SGHDT and CDR2 YYEEEE. V shed 6 bases and J shed 7 bases, with 22 bases lying between them. This CDR3 is CASKGTGDTGYEAFF. DNA of the CDR3: TGTGCCAGCAAGGGAACCGGGGACACTGGTTATGAAGCTTTCTTT.

This rearrangement joins TRBV9 to TRBJ2-2; no firm D call. Looked up from germline, CDR1 is SGDLS and CDR2 is YYNGEE. V lost 4 bases and J lost 3, with 16 bases in between. The CDR3 runs to 16 residues. The CDR3 reads CASSYRRFGDTGELFF. In nucleotides, the CDR3 is TGTGCCAGCAGCTACCGCCGGTTTGGAGACACCGGGGAGCTGTTTTTT. Full variable domain (rest looked up from reference TRBV9 and TRBJ2-2): DSGVTQTPKHLITATGQRVTLRCSPRSGDLSVYWYQQSLDQGLQFLIQYYNGEERAKGNILERFSAQQFPDLHSELNLSSLELGDSALYFCASSYRRFGDTGELFFGEGSRLTVL.

The chain is built from TRBV5-4 and TRBJ2-5; 8 bases match TRBD2. From germline, CDR1 is SGHNT and CDR2 YYREEE (reference sequence). The CDR3 sequence is 13 residues long. The V and J ends lost 5 bases and 5 bases, in that order; junction bases with no gene match: 5. In DNA form, the CDR3 reads TGTGCCAGCAGTTCCAGACTAGCGGAGACCCAGTACTTC. This encodes CASSSRLAETQYF.

The chain joins TRBV19 to TRBJ2-1, with 9 positions matching TRBD2. Per the germline V gene, CDR1 is LNHDA and CDR2 is SQIVND (reference sequence). The CDR3 is made up of 15 amino acids. After removal of 7 bases from V and 8 bases from J, the junction contained 12 bases not matched to a gene. CDR3 DNA: TGTGCCAGTAAAGCCCCCCTAGCGGGGAACGATGAGCAGTTCTTC. This translates into CASKAPLAGNDEQFF.

This chain links TRBV11-3 with TRBJ2-7; a possible D gene is TRBD2 (5 bases). The CDR3 has 15 residues. Germline CDR1 reads SGHNT; CDR2 reads YENEEA. The germline V and J ends were trimmed by 2 bases and 9 bases, with 20 bases remaining between them. This CDR3 reads CASSLPGYSTRVQYF. Written as DNA, the CDR3 is TGTGCCAGCAGCTTACCGGGATATTCTACGAGGGTGCAGTACTTC. Full variable domain (rest looked up from reference TRBV11-3 and TRBJ2-7): EAGVVQSPRYKIIEKKQPVAFWCNPISGHNTLYWYLQNLGQGPELLIRYENEEAVDDSQLPKDRFSAERLKGVDSTLKIQPAELGDSAVYLCASSLPGYSTRVQYFGPGTRLTVT.

This chain links TRBV5-1 with TRBJ1-5, with D unclear. The CDR3 runs 15 residues. Between the trimmed V and J ends, which lost 4 bases and 0 bases, there was a span of 11 bases. From germline, CDR1 is SGHRS and CDR2 YFSETQ. The CDR3 reads CASSLEGYSNQPQHF. Here the CDR3 DNA reads TGCGCCAGCAGCCTAGAGGGTTATAGCAATCAGCCCCAGCATTTT.

The chain uses TRBV6-5 and TRBJ2-2, with D tentatively TRBD1 (6 bases). The CDR3 runs 13 residues. Per the germline V gene, CDR1 is MNHEY and CDR2 is SVGAGI. V shed 6 bases and J shed 5 bases, with 10 bases lying between them. CDR3 in amino acids: CASSLGGTGELFF. The CDR3 nucleotides read TGTGCCAGCAGCCTAGGGGGAACCGGGGAGCTGTTTTTT.

This chain connects TRBV30 to TRBJ2-3; TRBD2 might be the D (5 bases). Trimming stripped 4 bases from V and 4 bases from J, with 15 bases between. Germline V gene data show CDR1 as GTSNPN and CDR2 as SVGIG (reference sequence). This CDR3 comprises 14 residues. The CDR3 sequence: CAWTQTGVADTQYF. CDR3 in DNA: TGTGCCTGGACCCAAACCGGGGTCGCAGATACGCAGTATTTT.

The chain has TRBV11-3 and TRBJ1-3; D ambiguous. V lost 0 bases and J 7 bases, leaving 13 bases between the germline ends. The CDR3 runs 15 residues. Germline CDR1 and CDR2: SGHNT and YENEEA. CDR3 region: CASSLETTRGNTIYF. Written as DNA, the CDR3 is TGTGCCAGCAGCTTAGAAACAACCAGAGGCAACACCATATATTTT.

The chain links TRBV6-1 to TRBJ2-4; 7 nucleotides line up with TRBD1. The CDR3 runs to 15 residues. The V gene end was trimmed by 4 bases and the J gene end by 7 bases; junction bases not matched to a gene: 10. Germline CDR1 and CDR2: MNHNS and SASEGT. The CDR3 DNA sequence: TGTGCCAGCAGTGGCGACGTGACAGGGTGGAACATTCAGTACTTC. It is translated as CASSGDVTGWNIQYF.

The V gene is TRBV28, the J gene TRBJ2-7; weak D call: TRBD1 (6 bases). Trimming took off 6 bases at V and 3 bases at J, with 9 bases between the two ends. In germline, CDR1 is MDHEN, CDR2 SYDVKM. CDR3 length equals 12 residues. The CDR3 reads CASRQQGYEQYF. CDR3 nucleotide sequence: TGTGCCAGCAGGCAACAGGGCTACGAGCAGTACTTC.